The sequence of this TCR beta chain was determined in a study of blood T cell repertoires in COVID-19. Background on the study: Italy, Spain and the United States were the sources of the convalescent and acute COVID-19 samples.

Germline-derived CDR1 and CDR2 are SGHRS and YFSETQ. V shed 0 bases and J shed 6 bases, with 2 bases lying between them. There are 11 residues in the CDR3. Recovered status in Cohort 3 required two negative PCRs, clearance, or symptom resolution. Original processing methods: From reference gene primer amplification, estimates of nucleated cell counts were derived. The table came from immunoSEQ multiplex PCR; TCRdb's copy has only in-frame clones and leaves some out. That table supplies the V and J calls and clone size; D and trimming were determined from the DNA. This table has 250,000 to 300,000 clones, around 86% appearing once.

The clonotype was recovered from a man between 18 and 29 years old who had recovered from COVID-19. J is TRBJ2-3 and V is TRBV5-1; D remains ambiguous. The sample taken for sequencing was PBMCs or T cells enriched from blood (not recorded which). CDR3 nucleotides: TGCGCCAGCAGCTTGGCGGATACGCAGTATTTT. Its protein is CASSLADTQYF.